The text below deals with one T cell receptor beta chain. Generated by immunoSEQ multiplex PCR, the TCRdb table keeps only in-frame clones and is missing some. This table has 200,000 to 300,000 clones, 80% to 90% appearing once. The sample originates from a study of blood T cell repertoires in COVID-19. Study details: T cells, B-cell-depleted T cells, or PBMCs provided the cDNA or gDNA that served as material.

V gave up 1 base and J gave up 5 bases, with 7 bases separating them. The CDR3 length is 13 residues. The V gene's germline CDR1 is SGDLS and CDR2 YYNGEE. This clonotype originated in a man aged 45 to 65 with acute or convalescent COVID-19. This chain uses TRBV9 with TRBJ2-1, with D maybe TRBD2 (5 bases). The source material was peripheral blood. Written as DNA, the CDR3 is TGTGCCAGCAGCGTATCGGGGAACAATGAGCAGTTCTTC. It translates to CASSVSGNNEQFF.